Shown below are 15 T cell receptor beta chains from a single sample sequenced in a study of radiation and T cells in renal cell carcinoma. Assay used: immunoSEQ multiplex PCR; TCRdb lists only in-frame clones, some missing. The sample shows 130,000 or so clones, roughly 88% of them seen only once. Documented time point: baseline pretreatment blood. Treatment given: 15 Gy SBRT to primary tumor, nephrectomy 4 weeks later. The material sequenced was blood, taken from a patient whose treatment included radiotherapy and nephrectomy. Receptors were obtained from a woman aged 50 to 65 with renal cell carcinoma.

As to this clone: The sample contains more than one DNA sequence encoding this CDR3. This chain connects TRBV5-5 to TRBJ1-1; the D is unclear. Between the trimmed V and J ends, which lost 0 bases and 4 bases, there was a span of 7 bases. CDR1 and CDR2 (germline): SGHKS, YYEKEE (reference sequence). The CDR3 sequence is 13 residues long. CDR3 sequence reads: CASSLGGSTEAFF. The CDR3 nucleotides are TGTGCCAGCAGCTTGGGAGGAAGCACTGAAGCTTTCTTT.

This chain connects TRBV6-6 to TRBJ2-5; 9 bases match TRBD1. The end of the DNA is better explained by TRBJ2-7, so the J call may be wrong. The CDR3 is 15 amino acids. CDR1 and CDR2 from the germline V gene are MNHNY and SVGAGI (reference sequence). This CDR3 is CASSYIGTGRYEQYF. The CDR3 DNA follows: TGTGCCAGCAGTTACATTGGGACAGGGAGGTACGAGCAGTACTTC.

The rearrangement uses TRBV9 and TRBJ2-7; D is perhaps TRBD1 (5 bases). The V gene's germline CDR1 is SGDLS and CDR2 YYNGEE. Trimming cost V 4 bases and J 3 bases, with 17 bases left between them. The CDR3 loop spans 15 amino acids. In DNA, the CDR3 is TGTGCCAGCAGCATCGGGCCTGACAGAGACTACGAGCAGTACTTC. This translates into CASSIGPDRDYEQYF.

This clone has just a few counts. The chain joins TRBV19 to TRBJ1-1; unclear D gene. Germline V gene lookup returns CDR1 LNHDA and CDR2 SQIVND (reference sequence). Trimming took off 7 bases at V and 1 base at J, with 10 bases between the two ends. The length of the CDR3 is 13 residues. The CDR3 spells CASMRPGNTEAFF. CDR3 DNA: TGTGCCAGTATGAGGCCAGGGAACACTGAAGCTTTCTTT. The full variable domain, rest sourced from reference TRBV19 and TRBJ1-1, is DGGITQSPKYLFRKEGQNVTLSCEQNLNHDAMYWYRQDPGQGLRLIYYSQIVNDFQKGDIAEGYSVSREKKESFPLTVTSAQKNPTAFYLCASMRPGNTEAFFGQGTRLTVV.

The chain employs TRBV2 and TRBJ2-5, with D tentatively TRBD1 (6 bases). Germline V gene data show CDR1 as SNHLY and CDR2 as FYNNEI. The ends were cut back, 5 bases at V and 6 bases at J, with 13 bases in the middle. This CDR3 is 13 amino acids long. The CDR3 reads CASSQGMEKTQYF. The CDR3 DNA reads TGTGCCAGCAGTCAGGGGATGGAAAAGACCCAGTACTTC.

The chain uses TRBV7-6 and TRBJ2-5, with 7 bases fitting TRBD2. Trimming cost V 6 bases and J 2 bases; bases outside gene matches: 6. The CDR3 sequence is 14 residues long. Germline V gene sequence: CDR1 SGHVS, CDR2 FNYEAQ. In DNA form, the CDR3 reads TGTGCCAGCAGTTCGGGGGGACTTCAAGAGACCCAGTACTTC. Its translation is CASSSGGLQETQYF.

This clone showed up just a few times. The chain's CDR3 is CASKGLMNTEAFF. CDR3 nucleotide sequence: TGCGCCAGCAAGGGTCTTATGAACACTGAAGCTTTCTTT. The rearrangement links TRBV5-1 to TRBJ1-1; no clear D gene. The CDR3 has 13 residues. The V gene's germline CDR1 is SGHRS and CDR2 YFSETQ. V shed 6 bases and J shed 0 bases, with 9 bases lying between them.

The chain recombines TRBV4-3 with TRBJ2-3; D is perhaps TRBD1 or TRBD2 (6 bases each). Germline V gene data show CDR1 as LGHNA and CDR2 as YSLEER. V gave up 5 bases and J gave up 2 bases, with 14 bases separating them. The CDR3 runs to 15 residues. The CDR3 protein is CASSSSGGPTDTQYF. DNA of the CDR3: TGCGCCAGCAGCTCCTCCGGGGGCCCCACAGATACGCAGTATTTT.

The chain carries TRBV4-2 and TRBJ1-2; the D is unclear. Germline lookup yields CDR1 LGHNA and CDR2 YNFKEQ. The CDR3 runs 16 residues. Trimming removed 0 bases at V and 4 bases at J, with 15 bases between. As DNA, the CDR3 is TGTGCCAGCAGCCAAGATGGAACCAGCGGCGGCTATGGCTACACCTTC. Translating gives CASSQDGTSGGYGYTF.

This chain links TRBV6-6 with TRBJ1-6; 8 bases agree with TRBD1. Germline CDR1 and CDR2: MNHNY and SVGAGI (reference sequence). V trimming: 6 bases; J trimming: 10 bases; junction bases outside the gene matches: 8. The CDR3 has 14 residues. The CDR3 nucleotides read TGTGCCAGCAGGGACCCAGGGGGCGAATCACCCCTCCACTTT. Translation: CASRDPGGESPLHF.

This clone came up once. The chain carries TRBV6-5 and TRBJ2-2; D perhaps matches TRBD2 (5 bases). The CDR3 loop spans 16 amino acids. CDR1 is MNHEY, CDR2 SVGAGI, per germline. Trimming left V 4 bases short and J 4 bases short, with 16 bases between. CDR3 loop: CASSSLALGGTGELFF. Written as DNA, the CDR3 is TGTGCCAGCAGTTCTTTAGCTTTAGGAGGCACCGGGGAGCTGTTTTTT.

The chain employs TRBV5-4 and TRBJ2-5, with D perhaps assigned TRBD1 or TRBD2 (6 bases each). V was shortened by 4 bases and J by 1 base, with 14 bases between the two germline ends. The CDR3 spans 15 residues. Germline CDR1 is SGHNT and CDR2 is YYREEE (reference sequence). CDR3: CASSKQGLSQETQYF. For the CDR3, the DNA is TGTGCCAGCAGCAAACAGGGACTCAGCCAAGAGACCCAGTACTTC.

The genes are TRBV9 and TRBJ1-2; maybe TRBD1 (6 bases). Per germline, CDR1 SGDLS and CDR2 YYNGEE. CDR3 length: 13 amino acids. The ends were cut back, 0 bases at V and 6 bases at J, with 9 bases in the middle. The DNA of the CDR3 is TGTGCCAGCAGCGTAGGTCAGGGGAATGGCTACACCTTC. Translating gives CASSVGQGNGYTF.

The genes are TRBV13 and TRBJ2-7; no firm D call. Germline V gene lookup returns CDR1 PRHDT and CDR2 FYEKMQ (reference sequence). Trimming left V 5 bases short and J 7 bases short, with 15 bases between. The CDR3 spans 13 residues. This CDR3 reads CASSHGEGSEQYF. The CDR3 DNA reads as TGTGCCAGCAGCCACGGTGAAGGTAGTGAGCAGTACTTC.

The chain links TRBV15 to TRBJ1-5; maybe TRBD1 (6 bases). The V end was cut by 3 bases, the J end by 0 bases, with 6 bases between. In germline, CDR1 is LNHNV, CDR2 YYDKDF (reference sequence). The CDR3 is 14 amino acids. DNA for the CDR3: TGTGCCACCAGCAGGACAGGTAGCAATCAGCCCCAGCATTTT. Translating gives CATSRTGSNQPQHF.